The TCR beta chain under discussion was sequenced for a study of T cells in localized non-small cell lung cancer. TCRdb keeps only in-frame clones here, not all; method: immunoSEQ multiplex PCR. In the table there are roughly 58,000 clones, around 81% of which are singletons. Comments on this clone: The target antigen is unknown.

Per the germline V gene, CDR1 is KGHSH and CDR2 is LQKENI. V lost 0 bases and J lost 2, with 11 bases in between. This CDR3 comprises 15 residues. General study points: Higher blood T cell density tracked longer overall survival. Across samples, adjacent lung featured a median roughly 50 of the top 100 tumor clones. The greatest T cell clonality was found in uninvolved adjacent lung (higher than in tumor).

This TCR came from a man aged 35 to 70 with stage II lung adenocarcinoma. Sequencing was performed on PBMCs, taken before any cancer treatment. The rearrangement links TRBV18 to TRBJ2-7; D remains unclear. The CDR3 is CASSPPGRLAYEQYF. In DNA form, the CDR3 reads TGTGCCAGCTCACCACCTGGGCGGCTCGCCTACGAGCAGTACTTC. The complete variable domain, with remaining parts taken from reference TRBV18 and TRBJ2-7, reads NAGVMQNPRHLVRRRGQEARLRCSPMKGHSHVYWYRQLPEEGLKFMVYLQKENIIDESGMPKERFSAEFPKEGPSILRIQQVVRGDSAAYFCASSPPGRLAYEQYFGPGTRLTVT.